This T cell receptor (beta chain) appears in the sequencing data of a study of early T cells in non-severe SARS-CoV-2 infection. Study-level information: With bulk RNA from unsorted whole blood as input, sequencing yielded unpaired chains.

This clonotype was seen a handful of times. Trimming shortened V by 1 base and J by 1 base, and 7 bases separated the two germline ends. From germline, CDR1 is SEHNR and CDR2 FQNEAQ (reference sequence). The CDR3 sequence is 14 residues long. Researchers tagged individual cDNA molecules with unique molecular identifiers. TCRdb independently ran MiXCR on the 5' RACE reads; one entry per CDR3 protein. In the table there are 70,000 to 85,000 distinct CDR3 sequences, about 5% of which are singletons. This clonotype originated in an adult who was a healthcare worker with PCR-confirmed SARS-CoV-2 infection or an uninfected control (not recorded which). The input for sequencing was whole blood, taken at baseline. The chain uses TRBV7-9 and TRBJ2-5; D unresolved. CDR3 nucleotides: TGTGCCAGCAGCTTAGTCGGCAGCCAAGAGACCCAGTACTTC. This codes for CASSLVGSQETQYF.